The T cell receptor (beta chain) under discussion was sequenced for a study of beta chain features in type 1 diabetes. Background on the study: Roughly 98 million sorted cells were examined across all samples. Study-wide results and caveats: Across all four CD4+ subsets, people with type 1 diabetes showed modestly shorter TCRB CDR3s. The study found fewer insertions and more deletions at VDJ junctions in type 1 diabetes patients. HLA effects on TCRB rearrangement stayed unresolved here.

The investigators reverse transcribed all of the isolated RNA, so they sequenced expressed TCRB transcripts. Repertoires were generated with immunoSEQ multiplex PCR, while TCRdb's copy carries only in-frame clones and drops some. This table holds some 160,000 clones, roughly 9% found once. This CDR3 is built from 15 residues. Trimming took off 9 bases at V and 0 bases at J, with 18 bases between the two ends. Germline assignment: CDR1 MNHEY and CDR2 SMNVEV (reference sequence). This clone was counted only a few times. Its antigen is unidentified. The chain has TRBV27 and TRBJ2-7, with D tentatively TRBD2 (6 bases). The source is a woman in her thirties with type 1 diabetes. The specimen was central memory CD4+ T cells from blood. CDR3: CASRRDSPRSYEQYF. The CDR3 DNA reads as TGTGCCAGTCGCCGGGACTCTCCCCGCTCCTACGAGCAGTACTTC.